The 32 T cell receptor beta chains in this list originate from one sample, sequenced in a study of beta chain features in type 1 diabetes. Study results and limitations: There was a moderate but significant shortening of TCRB CDR3s in all four CD4+ subsets of Type 1 diabetes patients.

These receptors' antigens are unknown. The sequenced template was cDNA made from the entire isolated RNA. Clones were read by immunoSEQ multiplex PCR, and TCRdb kept only the in-frame ones, dropping some. The profile shows more than 250,000 clones, around 21% of them singletons. The sequenced sample was naive CD4+ T cells from blood. All receptors come from a woman in her thirties or forties with type 1 diabetes.

As to this clone: The same CDR3 is also encoded by other DNA sequences in this sample. The chain couples TRBV19 to TRBJ1-5; TRBD1 matches at 7 bases. CDR3 length: 14 residues. CDR1 is LNHDA and CDR2 is SQIVND in the germline V gene (reference sequence). V lost 4 bases, J lost 2 bases, and 2 bases stayed unmatched. CDR3 sequence: CASSTTGGNQPQHF. In DNA form, the CDR3 reads TGTGCCAGTAGTACAACAGGGGGCAATCAGCCCCAGCATTTT.

The chain has TRBV2 and TRBJ2-7; 14 positions agree with TRBD2. This CDR3 comprises 16 residues. Germline values: CDR1 SNHLY, CDR2 FYNNEI. V gave up 6 bases and J gave up 5 bases; unmatched junction bases: 9. Here the CDR3 DNA reads TGTGCCAGCAGGAGAGGACTAGCGGGGGGCCTGAACGAGCAGTACTTC. This encodes CASRRGLAGGLNEQYF.

The chain joins TRBV5-6 to TRBJ1-6, with a possible D match to TRBD1 (5 bases). Germline loops: CDR1 SGHDT, CDR2 YYEEEE. V lost 3 bases and J 10 bases, leaving 14 bases between the germline ends. The CDR3 contains 14 residues. The CDR3 loop is CASSSPTAGSPLHF. The CDR3 DNA reads TGTGCCAGCAGCTCGCCGACAGCAGGATCACCCCTCCACTTT.

This clone turned up a few times. The chain has TRBV7-2 and TRBJ1-5, with D possibly being TRBD1 (5 bases). The CDR3 sequence is 14 residues long. V was shortened by 2 bases and J by 5 bases, with 10 bases between the two germline ends. Germline-derived CDR1 and CDR2 are SGHTA and FQGNSA. The CDR3 bases are TGTGCCAGCAGCTTACAGGGAGGGGATCAGCCCCAGCATTTT. It translates to CASSLQGGDQPQHF.

This clone came up a few times. V and J are TRBV13 and TRBJ1-2; unclear D gene. This CDR3 has 12 amino acids. Germline assignment: CDR1 PRHDT and CDR2 FYEKMQ (reference sequence). With 5 bases removed from V and 7 bases from J, the gap between germline ends came to 11 bases. The CDR3 loop reads CASSLLPGGYTF. In DNA, the CDR3 is TGTGCCAGCAGCCTCCTTCCGGGTGGCTACACCTTC.

This rearrangement joins TRBV11-2 to TRBJ2-3; 9 bases are a match to TRBD1. This CDR3 region has 13 residues. V lost 5 bases and J lost 5; bases outside the gene matches: 2. Looked up from germline, CDR1 is SGHAT and CDR2 is FQNNGV. Here the CDR3 reads CASSQTGGDTQYF. CDR3 sequence (DNA): TGTGCCAGCAGCCAGACAGGGGGAGATACGCAGTATTTT.

This clone has just a few counts. The chain recombines TRBV29-1 with TRBJ2-1, with TRBD2 identical over 13 bases. CDR1 is SQVTM and CDR2 is ANQGSEA in the germline V gene. The CDR3 has 15 residues. The junction had 5 bases not matched to a gene; V was cut back by 3 bases and J by 6 bases. CDR3 loop: CSVDRTSGRGNEQFF. The CDR3, as DNA: TGCAGCGTTGACCGGACTAGCGGGAGAGGCAATGAGCAGTTCTTC.

This chain uses TRBV9 with TRBJ2-7, with TRBD1 as a possible D gene (6 bases). This CDR3 has 16 amino acids. V was trimmed by 4 bases and J by 4 bases, leaving 21 bases between them. The germline gives CDR1 SGDLS, CDR2 YYNGEE. CDR3 in DNA: TGTGCCAGCAGCTTTCCCTCCGGGACATCACTATACGAGCAGTACTTC. Translating gives CASSFPSGTSLYEQYF.

This clone was picked up a small number of times. The CDR3 loop reads CASSPGTGANKAFF. In DNA form, the CDR3 reads TGTGCCAGCAGCCCCGGGACAGGGGCCAACAAGGCTTTCTTT. This chain joins TRBV27 and TRBJ1-1; TRBD1 agrees at 10 bases. V shed 6 bases, J shed 11 bases, and the junction held 12 bases outside the gene matches. The CDR3 is 14 amino acids. Germline assignment: CDR1 MNHEY and CDR2 SMNVEV (reference sequence).

V is TRBV4-3 and J is TRBJ2-1; D gene unclear. Deletions cut 3 bases from V and 8 bases from J, with 8 bases between. CDR1 and CDR2 from the germline V gene are LGHNA and YSLEER. The CDR3 extends over 12 amino acids. CDR3 in DNA: TGCGCCAGCAGCCATAACCGGGATGAGCAGTTCTTC. Its protein product is CASSHNRDEQFF.

This chain uses TRBV7-8 with TRBJ1-4; D remains unclear. This CDR3 is built from 13 residues. Germline V gene sequence: CDR1 SGHVS, CDR2 FQNEAQ. With 5 bases removed from V and 8 bases from J, the gap between germline ends came to 12 bases. This CDR3 is CASSNGPEEKLFF. As DNA, the CDR3 is TGTGCCAGCAGCAATGGGCCAGAGGAAAAACTGTTTTTT.

The J gene is TRBJ1-2, the V gene TRBV14; 10 bases are shared with TRBD1. The CDR3 runs to 15 residues. The junction had 5 bases not matched to a gene; V was cut back by 2 bases and J by 5 bases. CDR1 SGHDN and CDR2 FVKESK come from the germline V gene. The CDR3 nucleotides read TGTGCCAGCAGCCAACCGGGGACAGGGGATTATGGCTACACCTTC. It is translated as CASSQPGTGDYGYTF. Filled out from reference TRBV14 and TRBJ1-2, the complete variable domain reads EAGVTQFPSHSVIEKGQTVTLRCDPISGHDNLYWYRRVMGKEIKFLLHFVKESKQDESGMPNNRFLAERTGGTYSTLKVQPAELEDSGVYFCASSQPGTGDYGYTFGSGTRLTVV.

This clone was picked up a small number of times. The V and J genes are TRBV7-2 and TRBJ2-3, with a weak D call TRBD1 (6 bases). The germline V gene encodes CDR1 SGHTA and CDR2 FQGNSA. The CDR3 is made up of 16 amino acids. Between the trimmed V and J ends, which lost 0 bases and 3 bases, there was a span of 13 bases. CDR3 region: CASSLAGQGLTDTQYF. The CDR3 DNA is TGTGCCAGCAGCTTAGCGGGGCAGGGGTTGACAGATACGCAGTATTTT.

This sequence joins TRBV5-6 and TRBJ1-1; TRBD1 might be the D (6 bases). The CDR3 is made up of 15 amino acids. Trimming took 3 bases from V and 7 from J, leaving 19 bases between them. CDR1 is SGHDT, CDR2 YYEEEE, per germline. CDR3 sequence reads: CASSSALTGIGEAFF. The CDR3, as DNA: TGTGCCAGCAGCTCCGCGCTAACAGGGATCGGTGAAGCTTTCTTT.

The gene calls are TRBV4-3 and TRBJ1-2, with D maybe TRBD1 (6 bases). The CDR3 covers 15 residues. Trimming removed 0 bases at V and 7 bases at J, with 15 bases between. Germline CDR1 is LGHNA and CDR2 is YSLEER. The chain's CDR3 is CASSQDYRERSGYTF. The CDR3 nucleotides are TGCGCCAGCAGCCAAGATTACAGGGAACGCAGTGGCTACACCTTC.

The CDR3 here is CASRGTGPPYEQYF. The DNA of the CDR3 is TGTGCCAGCCGAGGGACAGGGCCCCCCTACGAGCAGTACTTC. The chain links TRBV28 to TRBJ2-7, with 9 bases lining up with TRBD1. V lost 8 bases to trimming and J lost 2 bases; unmatched junction nucleotides: 7. CDR1 and CDR2 from the germline V gene are MDHEN and SYDVKM. The CDR3 sequence is 14 residues long.

In this sample, this clone turned up a few times. V is TRBV2 and J is TRBJ2-1, with D possibly TRBD2 on 5 matching bases. CDR1 and CDR2 from the germline V gene are SNHLY and FYNNEI. Trimming took 7 bases from V and 4 from J, leaving 11 bases between them. CDR3 length equals 13 residues. The CDR3 spells CASKGAVYNEQFF. DNA of the CDR3: TGTGCCAGCAAGGGAGCGGTTTACAATGAGCAGTTCTTC.

The V and J genes are TRBV30 and TRBJ1-2; 7 nucleotides match TRBD1. CDR1 is GTSNPN, CDR2 SVGIG, per germline (reference sequence). V was clipped by 2 bases and J by 4 bases; unmatched bases: 7. The CDR3 is 14 amino acids. CDR3 sequence: CAWSPGQEVYGYTF. The CDR3 DNA follows: TGTGCCTGGAGTCCAGGACAGGAGGTCTATGGCTACACCTTC.

The rearrangement joins TRBV5-1 to TRBJ2-3, with 7 positions matching TRBD1. The trim removed 0 bases at V and 2 bases at J, leaving 3 bases unmatched. Germline lookup yields CDR1 SGHRS and CDR2 YFSETQ. This CDR3 contains 15 residues. This CDR3 is CASSLAGQPTDTQYF. The CDR3 coding sequence is TGCGCCAGCAGCTTGGCGGGACAGCCCACAGATACGCAGTATTTT.

V gene TRBV7-2 combines with J gene TRBJ2-7; 12 bases line up with TRBD2. This CDR3 is built from 15 residues. CDR1 is SGHTA, CDR2 FQGNSA, per germline. V shed 4 bases and J 7 bases; nucleotides not matched to a gene: 8. This chain's CDR3 is CASSYVLAGGVEQYF. The CDR3 DNA reads TGTGCCAGCAGCTACGTACTAGCGGGAGGAGTGGAGCAGTACTTC. The full variable domain, with the rest looked up from reference TRBV7-2 and TRBJ2-7, is GAGVSQSPSNKVTEKGKDVELRCDPISGHTALYWYRQSLGQGLEFLIYFQGNSAPDKSGLPSDRFSAERTGGSVSTLTIQRTQQEDSAVYLCASSYVLAGGVEQYFGPGTRLTVT.

The chain employs TRBV29-1 and TRBJ2-6; 7 bases are shared with TRBD1. V trimming: 4 bases; J trimming: 0 bases; junction bases outside the gene matches: 3. The CDR3 is made up of 15 amino acids. Germline CDR1 SQVTM, CDR2 ANQGSEA. The CDR3 bases are TGCAGCGTTGGGGACAGCGCCTCTGGGGCCAACGTCCTGACTTTC. The encoded protein is CSVGDSASGANVLTF.

The table lists this clone with a few counts. The chain has TRBV30 and TRBJ1-2, with D uncertain. This CDR3 has 12 amino acids. With 2 bases removed from V and 3 bases from J, the gap between germline ends came to 7 bases. Germline V lookup: CDR1 GTSNPN, CDR2 SVGIG (reference sequence). CDR3 nucleotide sequence: TGTGCCTGGAGTTTCCCCTACTATGGCTACACCTTC. Protein sequence: CAWSFPYYGYTF.

V gene TRBV19 combines with J gene TRBJ2-3; 9 nucleotides align to TRBD1. The CDR3 totals 14 residues. V lost 10 bases, J lost 4 bases, and 9 bases stayed unmatched. In germline, CDR1 is LNHDA, CDR2 SQIVND (reference sequence). DNA of the CDR3: TGTGCCACCCAACTGGACAGGGGTGCAGATACGCAGTATTTT. Its translation: CATQLDRGADTQYF.

This clone appeared a few times. V is TRBV11-3 and J is TRBJ2-1; 12 nucleotides agree with TRBD2. The CDR3 length is 16 residues. Germline V gene lookup returns CDR1 SGHNT and CDR2 YENEEA. Trimming cost V 4 bases and J 10 bases; bases outside gene matches: 11. The DNA for the CDR3 is TGTGCCAGCAGCTCACACCTAGCGGGAGGGCCCTCCGAGCAGTTCTTC. Protein sequence: CASSSHLAGGPSEQFF.

The chain employs TRBV4-3 and TRBJ1-1; D perhaps matches TRBD1 (6 bases). Germline V lookup: CDR1 LGHNA, CDR2 YSLEER. Between the trimmed V and J ends, which lost 1 base and 4 bases, there was a span of 10 bases. The length of the CDR3 is 14 residues. DNA for the CDR3: TGCGCCAGCAGCCAAGTCGAAGGGGGCACTGAAGCTTTCTTT. Residues: CASSQVEGGTEAFF.

This clone was picked up a small number of times. Other DNA sequences from this sample encode an identical CDR3 as well. The chain couples TRBV2 to TRBJ2-7; D is undetermined. Looked up from germline, CDR1 is SNHLY and CDR2 is FYNNEI. With 4 bases removed from V and 4 bases from J, the gap between germline ends came to 5 bases. There are 11 residues in the CDR3. This chain's CDR3 is CASSGLYEQYF. CDR3 nucleotides: TGTGCCAGCAGTGGGCTGTACGAGCAGTACTTC.

This chain uses TRBV6-6 with TRBJ2-5; D is unresolved. This CDR3 contains 15 residues. Germline V CDR1 and CDR2: MNHNY, SVGAGI (reference sequence). The V end lost 5 bases, the J end lost 2 bases, and 15 bases lay between the germline ends. CDR3 loop: CASSPRLLTQETQYF. The CDR3 DNA is TGTGCCAGCAGTCCCCGACTCCTCACGCAAGAGACCCAGTACTTC.

This clone has only one observation. The CDR3, as DNA: TGCAGCGTTGAAAGGTCAGCGGGGGGGATTAAGCAGTATTTT. This codes for CSVERSAGGIKQYF. The rearrangement uses TRBV29-1 and TRBJ2-3, with TRBD2 identical over 10 bases. CDR1 is SQVTM, CDR2 ANQGSEA, per germline. Trimming at V came to 2 bases and at J to 11 bases, leaving 10 bases not matched to a gene. This CDR3 region has 14 residues.

This clone has only a few counts. The chain recombines TRBV30 with TRBJ2-7, with D perhaps TRBD1 (6 bases). The germline gives CDR1 GTSNPN, CDR2 SVGIG (reference sequence). The CDR3 consists of 13 residues. Trimming removed 2 bases from V and 5 bases from J, with 13 bases in between. CDR3 region: CAWSRNRVNEQYF. CDR3 DNA: TGTGCCTGGAGTCGAAACAGGGTAAACGAGCAGTACTTC. The full variable domain, completed using reference TRBV30 and TRBJ2-7, is SQTIHQWPATLVQPVGSPLSLECTVEGTSNPNLYWYRQAAGRGLQLLFYSVGIGQISSEVPQNLSASRPQDRQFILSSKKLLLSDSGFYLCAWSRNRVNEQYFGPGTRLTVT.

The chain has TRBV2 and TRBJ2-2; TRBD1 aligns across 7 bases. Germline assignment: CDR1 SNHLY and CDR2 FYNNEI. J lost 8 bases, V lost 1 base, and 7 bases had no gene match. This CDR3 is built from 15 residues. CDR3 bases: TGTGCCAGCAGTGAAGTAGGGGGCGCGCCGGGGGAGCTGTTTTTT. Translation gives CASSEVGGAPGELFF.

V and J are TRBV7-9 and TRBJ2-2; possibly TRBD1 for D (5 bases). The V end lost 3 bases, the J end lost 2 bases, and 13 bases lay between the germline ends. The CDR3 runs to 16 residues. The V gene's germline CDR1 is SEHNR and CDR2 FQNEAQ (reference sequence). In DNA form, the CDR3 reads TGTGCCAGCAGCTTCCCCGGGCAGGGAAACACCGGGGAGCTGTTTTTT. Its protein is CASSFPGQGNTGELFF.

There are a few counts of this clone. The genes are TRBV9 and TRBJ2-1, with a weak D call TRBD2 (6 bases). Looked up from germline, CDR1 is SGDLS and CDR2 is YYNGEE. The CDR3 extends over 14 amino acids. The V gene lost 3 bases and the J gene lost 8 bases, with 15 bases spanning the gap. The CDR3, as DNA: TGTGCCAGCAGCGGTACTAGCTCAGGTCATGAGCAGTTCTTC. It specifies CASSGTSSGHEQFF.